The clone carrying this T cell receptor beta chain occurred many times. TCRdb used MiXCR to reprocess the 5' RACE reads, holding one entry per CDR3 protein. The table has around 140,000 distinct CDR3 sequences, over 9.5% seen once. CDR3 length equals 12 residues. V lost 8 bases and J lost 3, with 13 bases in between. Germline CDR1 SQVTM, CDR2 ANQGSEA. The data derive from a study of CD8 T cells in ankylosing spondylitis. J is TRBJ2-5 and V is TRBV29-1; TRBD2 is a possible D gene (5 bases). Sequenced: blood, either unsorted or a sorted T cell fraction (not recorded which). The source is a female donor with ankylosing spondylitis or in good health (not recorded which). The CDR3 DNA is TGCAGCCTCTCCGGGGTGGAAGAGACCCAGTACTTC. Amino acids: CSLSGVEETQYF.